This is a list of T cell receptor beta chains from one sample in a study of CD8+ T cells in alopecia areata. Sequencing used immunoSEQ multiplex PCR; TCRdb keeps in-frame clones, though not all of them. Found here are 95,000 to 150,000 clones, about 51% of them singletons; the top ten hold more than 9%. Sequencing was performed on NKG2D-low CD8+ T cells sorted from blood. These receptors were taken from a human donor with alopecia areata. Both conserved end residues are part of each CDR3. D genes are given only for firm matches. Clone size is shown for a subset of rows, as once, few, many or a class of expanded clone.

d_gene,j_gene,v_gene,abundance,CDR3aa,CDR3nt
TRBD2,TRBJ2-1,TRBV14,NA,CASTSGTSGNSYNEQFF,TGTGCCAGCACTTCGGGGACTAGCGGAAACTCCTACAATGAGCAGTTCTTC
NA,TRBJ2-1,TRBV25-1,once,CASSAVTEQFF,TGTGCCAGCAGTGCCGTAACTGAGCAGTTCTTC
TRBD2,TRBJ2-3,TRBV30,NA,CAWSLAGITDTQYF,TGTGCCTGGAGTTTAGCGGGAATCACAGATACGCAGTATTTT
TRBD1,TRBJ2-5,TRBV7-9,NA,CASTQRGTGREETQYF,TGTGCCAGCACCCAGCGCGGGACAGGGAGGGAAGAGACCCAGTACTTC
NA,TRBJ2-7,TRBV7-9,NA,CASSSSVREAAYEQYF,TGTGCCAGCAGCTCGTCCGTGCGGGAAGCGGCCTACGAGCAGTACTTC
NA,TRBJ2-5,TRBV28,NA,CAHGRRYQETQYF,TGTGCCCACGGGCGGAGGTACCAAGAGACCCAGTACTTC
NA,TRBJ2-3,TRBV6-5,NA,CASSIGQLGTDTQYF,TGTGCCAGCAGCATCGGACAGTTGGGCACAGATACGCAGTATTTT
NA,TRBJ2-1,TRBV30,NA,CAWSVLGNEQFF,TGTGCCTGGAGTGTATTGGGTAATGAGCAGTTCTTC
NA,TRBJ2-7,TRBV11-2,NA,CASSLGLEQYF,TGTGCCAGCAGCTTGGGCCTCGAGCAGTACTTC
TRBD2,TRBJ2-1,TRBV27,NA,CASRAGTSGSNEQFF,TGTGCCAGCAGGGCCGGGACTAGCGGGAGCAATGAGCAGTTCTTC
NA,TRBJ2-1,TRBV13,few,CASSLSQGPEQFF,TGTGCCAGCAGCTTATCACAGGGCCCTGAGCAGTTCTTC
TRBD1,TRBJ2-2,TRBV29-1,NA,CSVEDFEGQGVSGELFF,TGCAGCGTTGAAGATTTTGAGGGACAGGGGGTCTCCGGGGAGCTGTTTTTT
NA,TRBJ2-3,TRBV28,NA,CASSLGVGGSTDTQYF,TGTGCCAGCAGTTTAGGTGTGGGGGGAAGCACAGATACGCAGTATTTT
NA,TRBJ2-1,TRBV7-2,NA,CASTLRGEQFF,TGTGCCAGCACCCTTAGGGGCGAGCAGTTCTTC
NA,TRBJ2-7,TRBV9,NA,CASSPTGGHEQYF,TGTGCCAGCAGCCCGACCGGGGGTCACGAGCAGTACTTC
TRBD1,TRBJ1-5,TRBV29-1,NA,CSVEIRTGEGQPQHF,TGCAGCGTTGAAATTCGGACAGGGGAAGGTCAGCCCCAGCATTTT
NA,TRBJ1-1,TRBV5-1,NA,CASSLDLGLNTEAFF,TGCGCCAGCAGCTTGGATCTGGGGTTGAACACTGAAGCTTTCTTT
NA,TRBJ2-3,TRBV27,NA,CASSLSPDTQYF,TGTGCCAGCAGTTTATCGCCCGATACGCAGTATTTT
NA,TRBJ2-7,TRBV5-1,NA,CASSAAPGDYEQYF,TGCGCCAGCAGCGCCGCGCCAGGGGACTACGAGCAGTACTTC
NA,TRBJ1-1,TRBV14,NA,CASSQLEAGNTEAFF,TGTGCCAGCAGCCAATTGGAAGCCGGCAACACTGAAGCTTTCTTT
TRBD2,TRBJ2-1,TRBV30,NA,CAGPLAGVGGKQFF,TGTGCCGGCCCTCTAGCGGGAGTTGGGGGTAAGCAGTTCTTC